This TCR beta chain comes out of a study of cytomegalovirus exposure and HLA in healthy donors. The CDR3 consists of 12 residues. There are a few counts of this clone. Primers: 60 Vbeta forward and 13 Jbeta reverse. The repertoire was sequenced with immunoSEQ multiplex PCR; TCRdb's copy has only in-frame clones and lacks some. The data show some 130,000 clones, roughly 75% seen once. The sequenced sample consisted of PBMCs. The V call is TRBV21-1, the J call TRBJ1-5; the table's D call of TRBD1 was not tested on the DNA. TRBV21-1 is described as a pseudogene. The receptor was isolated from a man under 40 in good health. CDR3 sequence: CASSKGTRAQHF. The DNA for the CDR3 is TGTGCCAGCAGCAAAGGGACAAGGGCCCAGCATTTT.